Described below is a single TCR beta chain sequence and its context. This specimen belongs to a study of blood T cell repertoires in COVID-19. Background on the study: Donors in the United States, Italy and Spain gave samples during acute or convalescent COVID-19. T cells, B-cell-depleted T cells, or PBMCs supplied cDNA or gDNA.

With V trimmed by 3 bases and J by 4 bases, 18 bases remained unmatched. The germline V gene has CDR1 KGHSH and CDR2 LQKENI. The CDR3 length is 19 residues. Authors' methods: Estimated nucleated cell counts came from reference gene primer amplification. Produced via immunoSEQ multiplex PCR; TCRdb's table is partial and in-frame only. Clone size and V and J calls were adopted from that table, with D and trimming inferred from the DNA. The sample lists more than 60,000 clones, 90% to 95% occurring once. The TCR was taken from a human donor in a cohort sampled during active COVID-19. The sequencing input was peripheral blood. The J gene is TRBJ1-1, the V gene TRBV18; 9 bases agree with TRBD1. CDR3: CASSPVALLGTGLGTEAFF. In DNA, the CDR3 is TGTGCCAGCTCACCGGTAGCCTTATTAGGGACAGGGTTGGGCACTGAAGCTTTCTTT.